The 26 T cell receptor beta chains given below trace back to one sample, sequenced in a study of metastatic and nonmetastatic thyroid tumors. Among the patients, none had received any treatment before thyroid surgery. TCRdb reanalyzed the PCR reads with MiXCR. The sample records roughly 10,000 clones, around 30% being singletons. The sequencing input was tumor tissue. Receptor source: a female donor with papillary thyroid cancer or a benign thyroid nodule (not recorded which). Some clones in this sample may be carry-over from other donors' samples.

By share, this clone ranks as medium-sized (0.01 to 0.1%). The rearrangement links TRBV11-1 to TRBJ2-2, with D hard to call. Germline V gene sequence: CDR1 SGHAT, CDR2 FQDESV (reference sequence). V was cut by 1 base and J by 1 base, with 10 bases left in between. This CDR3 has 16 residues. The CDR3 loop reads CASSLESKMNTGELFF. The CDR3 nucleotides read TGTGCCAGCAGCTTAGAGTCTAAAATGAACACCGGGGAGCTGTTTTTT.

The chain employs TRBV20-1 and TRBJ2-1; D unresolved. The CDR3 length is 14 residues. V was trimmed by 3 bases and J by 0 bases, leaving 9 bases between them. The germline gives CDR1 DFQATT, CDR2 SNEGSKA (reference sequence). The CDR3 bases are TGCAGTGCTAGGGATTTGAACTCCTACAATGAGCAGTTCTTC. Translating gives CSARDLNSYNEQFF.

Here the CDR3 reads CASSQAYGGSNTGELFF. The CDR3, as DNA: TGTGCCAGCAGCCAAGCTTACGGGGGGTCTAACACCGGGGAGCTGTTTTTT. V is TRBV14 and J is TRBJ2-2, with 7 bases lining up with TRBD2. V was clipped by 1 base and J by 2 bases; unmatched bases: 7. The CDR3 is 17 amino acids. Germline CDR1 reads SGHDN; CDR2 reads FVKESK.

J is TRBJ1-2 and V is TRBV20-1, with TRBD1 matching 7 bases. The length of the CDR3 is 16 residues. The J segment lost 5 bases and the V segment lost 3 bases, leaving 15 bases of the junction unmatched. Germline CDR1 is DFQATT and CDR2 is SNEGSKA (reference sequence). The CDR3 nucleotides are TGCAGTGCTAGTTCCGGGACAGCGCCCCGGAGATATGGCTACACCTTC. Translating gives CSASSGTAPRRYGYTF.

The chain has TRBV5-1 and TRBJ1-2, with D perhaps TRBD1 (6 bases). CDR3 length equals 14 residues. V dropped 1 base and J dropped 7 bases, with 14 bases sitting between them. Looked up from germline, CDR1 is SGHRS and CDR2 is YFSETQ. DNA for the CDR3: TGCGCCAGCAGCTTGCCAGGGGCGGGGAGTGGCTACACCTTC. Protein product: CASSLPGAGSGYTF.

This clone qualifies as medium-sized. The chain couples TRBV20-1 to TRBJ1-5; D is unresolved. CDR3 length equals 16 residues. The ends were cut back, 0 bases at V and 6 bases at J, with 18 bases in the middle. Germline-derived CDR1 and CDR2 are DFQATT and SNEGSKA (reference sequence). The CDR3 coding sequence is TGCAGTGCTAGAGATTTCGGACGGGCTTTGGGTCAGCCCCAGCATTTT. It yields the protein CSARDFGRALGQPQHF.

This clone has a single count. As DNA, the CDR3 is TGCAGTGCTAGAAGCCCTAGCGGGGGCTCCTACGAGCAGTACTTC. Translating gives CSARSPSGGSYEQYF. The chain is built from TRBV20-1 and TRBJ2-7; the match to TRBD2 covers 10 bases. This CDR3 comprises 15 residues. Germline CDR1 DFQATT, CDR2 SNEGSKA (reference sequence). J was trimmed by 0 bases and V by 2 bases; bases with no gene match: 4.

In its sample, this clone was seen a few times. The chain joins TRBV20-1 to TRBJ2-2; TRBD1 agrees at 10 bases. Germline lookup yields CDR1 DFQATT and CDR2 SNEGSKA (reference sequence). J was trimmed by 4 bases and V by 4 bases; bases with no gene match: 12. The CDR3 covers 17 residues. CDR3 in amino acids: CSATGGTGVLRTGELFF. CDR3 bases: TGCAGTGCTACGGGGGGGACAGGGGTTTTACGCACCGGGGAGCTGTTTTTT.

DNA of the CDR3: TGCAGTGCTAGAGCCAGCCTCGGGGGTAATCAGCCCCAGCATTTT. Its translation: CSARASLGGNQPQHF. The chain combines TRBV20-1 with TRBJ1-5, with a possible D match to TRBD1 (5 bases). This CDR3 is built from 15 residues. Looked up from germline, CDR1 is DFQATT and CDR2 is SNEGSKA (reference sequence). V was trimmed by 1 base and J by 4 bases, leaving 14 bases between them.

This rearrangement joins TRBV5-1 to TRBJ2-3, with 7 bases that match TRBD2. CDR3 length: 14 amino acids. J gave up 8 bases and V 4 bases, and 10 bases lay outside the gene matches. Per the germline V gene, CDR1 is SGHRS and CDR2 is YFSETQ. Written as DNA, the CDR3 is TGCGCCAGCAGCCCTGGACTAGGAGTTGGTACGCAGTATTTT. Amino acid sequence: CASSPGLGVGTQYF.

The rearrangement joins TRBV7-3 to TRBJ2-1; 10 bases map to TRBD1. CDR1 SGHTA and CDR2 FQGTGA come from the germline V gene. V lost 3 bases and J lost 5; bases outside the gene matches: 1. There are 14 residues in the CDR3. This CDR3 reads CASSFGTGDNEQFF. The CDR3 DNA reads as TGTGCCAGCAGCTTCGGGACAGGGGACAATGAGCAGTTCTTC.

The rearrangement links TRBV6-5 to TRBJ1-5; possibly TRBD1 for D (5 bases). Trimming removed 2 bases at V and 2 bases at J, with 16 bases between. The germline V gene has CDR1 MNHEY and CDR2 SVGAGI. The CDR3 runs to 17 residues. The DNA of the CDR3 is TGTGCCAGCAGTTACCCACAGCAGGGAGGTCGCAATCAGCCCCAGCATTTT. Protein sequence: CASSYPQQGGRNQPQHF.

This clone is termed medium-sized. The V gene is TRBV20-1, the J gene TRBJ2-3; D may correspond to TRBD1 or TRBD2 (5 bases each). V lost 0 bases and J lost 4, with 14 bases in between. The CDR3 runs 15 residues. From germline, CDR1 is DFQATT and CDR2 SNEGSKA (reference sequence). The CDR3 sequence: CSARDLVGTSDTQYF. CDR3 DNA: TGCAGTGCTAGAGATCTAGTAGGGACCTCAGATACGCAGTATTTT.

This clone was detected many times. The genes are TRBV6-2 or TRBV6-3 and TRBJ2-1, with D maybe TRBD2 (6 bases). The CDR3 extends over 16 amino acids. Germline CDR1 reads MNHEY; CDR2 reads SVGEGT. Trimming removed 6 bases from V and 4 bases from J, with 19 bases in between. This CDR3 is CASSSPGRGRYNEQFF. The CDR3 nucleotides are TGTGCCAGCAGCTCACCGGGGCGGGGTCGGTACAATGAGCAGTTCTTC.

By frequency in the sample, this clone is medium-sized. As DNA, the CDR3 is TGTGCCAGCAGTCGGACTAGCGGGAGAGTTTCCTACGAGCAGTACTTC. Amino acids: CASSRTSGRVSYEQYF. The rearrangement links TRBV6-1 to TRBJ2-7; 13 bases are a match to TRBD2. This CDR3 is built from 16 residues. V trimming: 5 bases; J trimming: 1 base; junction bases outside the gene matches: 5. CDR1 is MNHNS, CDR2 SASEGT, per germline.

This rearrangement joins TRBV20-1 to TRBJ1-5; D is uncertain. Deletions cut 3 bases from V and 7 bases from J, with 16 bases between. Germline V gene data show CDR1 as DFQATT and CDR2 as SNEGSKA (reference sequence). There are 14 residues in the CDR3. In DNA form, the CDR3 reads TGCAGTGCTAGTGGCTATGTTATTTCCCAGCCCCAGCATTTT. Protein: CSASGYVISQPQHF.

The DNA of the CDR3 is TGTGCCAGCAGCACTTCAAGGGGGCGCGGTGGCTCCTACGAGCAGTACTTC. Translated: CASSTSRGRGGSYEQYF. The chain is built from TRBV3-1 and TRBJ2-7; 7 bases align to TRBD1. V dropped 5 bases and J dropped 0; count of bases not matched to a gene: 13. The germline V gene encodes CDR1 LGHDT and CDR2 YNNKEL (reference sequence). The length of the CDR3 is 17 residues.

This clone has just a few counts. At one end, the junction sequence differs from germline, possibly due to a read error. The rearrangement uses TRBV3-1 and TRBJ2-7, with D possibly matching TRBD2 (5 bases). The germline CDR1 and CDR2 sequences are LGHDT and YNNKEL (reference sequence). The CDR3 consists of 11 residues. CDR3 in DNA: TGTGCCAGCAGCGAAGAGGGCGAGCAGTACTTC. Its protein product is CASSEEGEQYF.

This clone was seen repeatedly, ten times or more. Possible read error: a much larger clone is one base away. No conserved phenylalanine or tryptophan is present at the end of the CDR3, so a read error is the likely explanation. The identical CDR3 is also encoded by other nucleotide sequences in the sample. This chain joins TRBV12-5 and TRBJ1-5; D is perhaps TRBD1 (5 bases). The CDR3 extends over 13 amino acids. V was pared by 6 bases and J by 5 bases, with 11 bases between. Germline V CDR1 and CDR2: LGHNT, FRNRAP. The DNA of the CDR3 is TGTGCTAGTGGAAACGGGGGGGATCAGCCCCAGCATCTT. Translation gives CASGNGGDQPQHL.

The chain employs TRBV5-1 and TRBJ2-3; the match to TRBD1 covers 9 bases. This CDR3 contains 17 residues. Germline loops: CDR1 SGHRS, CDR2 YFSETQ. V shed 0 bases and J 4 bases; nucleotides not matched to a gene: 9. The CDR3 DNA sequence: TGCGCCAGCAGCTTGGCGACTTGGACAGGGGACGCAGATACGCAGTATTTT. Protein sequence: CASSLATWTGDADTQYF.

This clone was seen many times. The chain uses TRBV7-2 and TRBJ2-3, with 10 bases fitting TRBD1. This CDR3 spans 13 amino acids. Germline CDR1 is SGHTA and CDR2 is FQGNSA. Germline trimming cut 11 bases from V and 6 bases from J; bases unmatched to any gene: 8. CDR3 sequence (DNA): TGTGCCTCTGGGGGACAGGGGAAGGATACGCAGTATTTT. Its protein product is CASGGQGKDTQYF. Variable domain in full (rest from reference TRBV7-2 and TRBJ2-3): GAGVSQSPSNKVTEKGKDVELRCDPISGHTALYWYRQSLGQGLEFLIYFQGNSAPDKSGLPSDRFSAERTGGSVSTLTIQRTQQEDSAVYLCASGGQGKDTQYFGPGTRLTVL.

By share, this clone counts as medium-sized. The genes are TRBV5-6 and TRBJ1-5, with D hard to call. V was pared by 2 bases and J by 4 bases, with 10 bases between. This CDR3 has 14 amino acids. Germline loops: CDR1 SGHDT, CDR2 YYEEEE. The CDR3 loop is CASSFGFGNQPQHF. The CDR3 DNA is TGTGCCAGCAGCTTCGGTTTCGGGAATCAGCCCCAGCATTTT.

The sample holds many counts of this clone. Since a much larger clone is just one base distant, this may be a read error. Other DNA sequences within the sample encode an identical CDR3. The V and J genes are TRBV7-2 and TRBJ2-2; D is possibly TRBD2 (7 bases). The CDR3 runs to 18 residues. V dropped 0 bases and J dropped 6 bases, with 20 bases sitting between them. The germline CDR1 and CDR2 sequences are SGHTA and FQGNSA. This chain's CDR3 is CASSLAPGTGGTSGELFF. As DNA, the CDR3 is TGTGCCAGCAGCTTAGCCCCCGGGACGGGGGGCACTTCCGGGGAGCTGTTTTTT.

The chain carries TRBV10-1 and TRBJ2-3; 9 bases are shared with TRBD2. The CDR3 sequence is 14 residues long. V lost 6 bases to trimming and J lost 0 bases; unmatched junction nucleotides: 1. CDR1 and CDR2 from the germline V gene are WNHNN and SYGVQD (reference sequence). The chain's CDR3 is CASRGLASTDTQYF. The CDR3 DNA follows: TGCGCCAGCAGAGGACTAGCGAGCACAGATACGCAGTATTTT.

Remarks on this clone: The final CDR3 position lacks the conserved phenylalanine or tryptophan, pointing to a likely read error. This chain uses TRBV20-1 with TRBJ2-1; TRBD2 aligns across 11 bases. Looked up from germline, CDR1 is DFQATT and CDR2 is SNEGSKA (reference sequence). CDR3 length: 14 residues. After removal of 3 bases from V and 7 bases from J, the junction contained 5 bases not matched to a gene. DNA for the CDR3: TGCAGTGCTAGCTCCCCTAGCGGGAGGAATGAGCAGTTCATC. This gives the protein CSASSPSGRNEQFI.

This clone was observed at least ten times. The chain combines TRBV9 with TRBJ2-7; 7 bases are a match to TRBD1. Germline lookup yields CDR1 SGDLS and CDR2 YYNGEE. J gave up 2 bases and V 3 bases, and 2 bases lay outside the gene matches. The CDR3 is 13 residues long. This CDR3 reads CASSGQGAYEQYF. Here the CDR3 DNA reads TGTGCCAGCAGCGGACAGGGCGCCTACGAGCAGTACTTC. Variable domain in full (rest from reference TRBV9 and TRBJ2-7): DSGVTQTPKHLITATGQRVTLRCSPRSGDLSVYWYQQSLDQGLQFLIQYYNGEERAKGNILERFSAQQFPDLHSELNLSSLELGDSALYFCASSGQGAYEQYFGPGTRLTVT.